These 18 T cell receptor beta chains were sequenced from one sample in a study of tissue T cells after allogeneic stem cell transplantation. Time point meaning: mouse harvest day 7 after allogeneic transplant. The graft held 10^6 splenic CD5+ T cells and 10^7 T-cell-depleted bone marrow cells. TCRdb's copy holds only in-frame clones and misses some; the assay was immunoSEQ multiplex PCR. Here the sample spans over 6,000 clones, 45% to 55% being singletons. The sample taken for sequencing was gut tissue. The receptors shown here come from a female BALB/c mouse given C57BL/6 T cells with graft-versus-host disease after an allogeneic hematopoietic cell transplant.

Concerning this clone itself: These gene names are mouse names. The read halts 1 residue ahead of the CDR3 end, with the missing end drawn from the germline J gene. J is TRBJ1-4 and V is TRBV26; possibly TRBD1 for D (5 bases). The CDR3 totals 13 residues. Germline assignment: CDR1 KGHPV and CDR2 FQNQEV (reference sequence). V lost 4 bases, J lost 7 bases, and 10 bases lay in between. The CDR3 loop reads CASSPREGERLFF. The covered CDR3 bases are TGTGCCAGCAGTCCCAGGGAGGGCGAAAGATTATTT.

Comment on this clone: Germline and genes here are mouse. The read falls 1 residue short of the CDR3 end, and the missing part is taken from the germline J gene. The chain joins TRBV5 to TRBJ2-2; 10 bases are a match to TRBD1. After removal of 0 bases from V and 2 bases from J, the junction contained 0 bases not matched to a gene. Per the germline V gene, CDR1 is LGHNA and CDR2 is YNLKQL (reference sequence). This CDR3 has 16 amino acids. CDR3 residues: CASSQETGGNTGQLYF. The CDR3 DNA, read in part, is TGTGCCAGCAGCCAAGAGACAGGGGGCAACACCGGGCAGCTCTAC.

Remarks on this clone: Genes and germline are mouse. The CDR3 extends 1 residue past the end of the read, so its final part is completed from the germline J gene. The V call is TRBV26, the J call TRBJ1-3, with 10 positions matching TRBD1. Looked up from germline, CDR1 is KGHPV and CDR2 is FQNQEV (reference sequence). The CDR3 is made up of 15 amino acids. The V gene end was trimmed by 4 bases and the J gene end by 4 bases; junction bases not matched to a gene: 4. The CDR3 DNA, read in part, is TGTGCCAGCAGTCCCGGGACAGGGGTCGGAAATACGCTCTAT. Translation: CASSPGTGVGNTLY. The whole CDR3 protein reads CASSPGTGVGNTLYF.

As to this clone: Gene names and germline refer to mouse. Read sequence stops 1 residue before the CDR3 end, and the germline J gene provides the missing end. The chain employs TRBV23 and TRBJ2-2; the table's D call, TRBD1, was not checked against the DNA. CDR3 length: 14 amino acids. CDR1 is KGHTA and CDR2 is FQNQQP in the germline V gene. The CDR3 protein is CSSSWDTNTGQLYF. CDR3 DNA, as far as it was read: TGCTCCAGCAGTTGGGACACAAACACCGGGCAGCTCTAC.

As regards this clone: These gene names are mouse names. The missing CDR3 end, 1 residue past where the read stops, is filled in from the germline J gene. The rearrangement joins TRBV12-1 to TRBJ2-7; D unclear. Germline-derived CDR1 and CDR2 are SGHSN and HYEKVE. V shed 1 base and J shed 0 bases, with 3 bases lying between them. The CDR3 contains 12 residues. This CDR3 reads CASSLGSYEQYF. Partial CDR3 DNA: TGTGCCAGCTCTCTGGGCTCCTATGAACAGTAC. Combining the CDR3 with reference TRBV12-1 and TRBJ2-7 gives the whole variable domain DSGVVQSPRHIIKEKGGRSVLTCIPISGHSNVVWYQQTLGKELKFLIQHYEKVERDKGFLPSRFSVQQFDDYHSEMNMSALELEDSAMYFCASSLGSYEQYFGPGTRLTVL.

With regard to this clone: Gene labels here are mouse ones. The read halts 1 residue ahead of the CDR3 end, with the missing end drawn from the germline J gene. The rearrangement links TRBV12-2 to TRBJ1-3; D is unresolved. V shed 4 bases and J shed 4 bases, with 4 bases lying between them. The germline CDR1 and CDR2 sequences are SGHLS and HYDKME. This CDR3 comprises 11 residues. The CDR3 DNA, read in part, is TGTGCCAGCTCGAGGGGAAATACGCTCTAT. Protein product: CASSRGNTLY. The CDR3 reads in full as CASSRGNTLYF.

Points on this clone: The gene names here belong to mouse. Read sequence stops 1 residue before the CDR3 end, and the germline J gene provides the missing end. The rearrangement uses TRBV26 and TRBJ2-7, with TRBD2 matching 7 bases. The CDR3 is made up of 13 amino acids. V lost 2 bases and J lost 7; bases outside the gene matches: 5. Germline values: CDR1 KGHPV, CDR2 FQNQEV (reference sequence). CDR3 bases read: TGTGCCAGCAGTCTGGTGGGGGGTGGGGAACAGTAC. Translating gives CASSLVGGGEQY. The whole CDR3 protein is CASSLVGGGEQYF.

Points on this clone: The germline and genes are mouse ones. The read is 1 residue too short to cover the CDR3 end, so that end is filled in from the germline J gene. The chain joins TRBV3 to TRBJ1-4; TRBD1 is a possible D gene (6 bases). Germline CDR1 and CDR2: SNHLY and FYNGKV (reference sequence). This CDR3 has 13 amino acids. V was shortened by 8 bases and J by 3 bases, with 10 bases between the two germline ends. The CDR3 region is CASGRGTNERLFF. The sequenced part of the CDR3 DNA is TGTGCCAGCGGCAGGGGAACCAACGAAAGATTATTT.

Concerning this clone: Gene names and germline refer to mouse. The read falls 1 residue short of the CDR3 end, and the missing part is taken from the germline J gene. The chain links TRBV4 to TRBJ1-1; possible D gene TRBD1, 5 bases. Germline V lookup: CDR1 LGHDT, CDR2 YNNKQL (reference sequence). There are 14 residues in the CDR3. V lost 4 bases, J lost 0 bases, and 9 bases lay in between. The sequenced CDR3 bases are TGTGCCAGCAGCTGGGACCCTGCAAACACAGAAGTCTTC. Protein product: CASSWDPANTEVF. The entire CDR3 sequence reads CASSWDPANTEVFF.

Worth noting for this clone: Any gene name here is a mouse gene name. The read ends 1 residue before the CDR3 terminus; that terminus is restored from the germline J gene. The V gene is TRBV2, the J gene TRBJ1-4, with 7 bases that match TRBD1. CDR1 is LGHNA and CDR2 is YSYQKL in the germline V gene. This CDR3 is built from 15 residues. V lost 5 bases and J lost 1; bases outside the gene matches: 4. The CDR3 bases that were read are TGTGCCAGCAGCGCGCGGGACAGTTCCAACGAAAGATTATTT. Its protein is CASSARDSSNERLF. The full CDR3 is CASSARDSSNERLFF.

With regard to this clone: Gene names refer to mouse genes. Incomplete CDR3 DNA: TGTGCCAGCAGCCATGGGGACTCCTATGAACAGTAC. Translation gives CASSHGDSYEQY. The entire CDR3 reads CASSHGDSYEQYF. The chain carries TRBV4 and TRBJ2-7, with TRBD2 as a possible D gene (5 bases). Read sequence stops 1 residue before the CDR3 end, and the germline J gene provides the missing end. V was trimmed by 5 bases and J by 0 bases, leaving 8 bases between them. The germline gives CDR1 LGHDT, CDR2 YNNKQL (reference sequence). The CDR3 extends over 13 amino acids.

In regard to this clone: The gene names given are mouse names. The read ends 1 residue shy of where the CDR3 ends; the end is completed using the germline J gene. The genes are TRBV3 and TRBJ2-4, with 11 bases lining up with TRBD1. The CDR3 covers 17 residues. Germline CDR1 and CDR2: SNHLY and FYNGKV (reference sequence). V trimming: 5 bases; J trimming: 0 bases; junction bases outside the gene matches: 7. The part of the CDR3 DNA that was read is TGTGCCAGCAGCCCAAACCGGGACAGGGGGAGTCAAAACACCTTGTAC. Residues: CASSPNRDRGSQNTLY. The full CDR3 reads CASSPNRDRGSQNTLYF.

About this clone itself: Germline and genes: mouse. The observed sequence ends 1 residue before the CDR3 terminus, with the missing tail filled in from the germline J gene. The rearrangement links TRBV2 to TRBJ1-2; D is unclear. The CDR3 sequence is 12 residues long. Germline assignment: CDR1 LGHNA and CDR2 YSYQKL. The ends were cut back, 2 bases at V and 1 base at J, with 2 bases in the middle. The CDR3 is CASSQQNSDYTF. Partial CDR3 DNA: TGTGCCAGCAGCCAACAAAACTCCGACTACACC. The full variable domain, rest sourced from reference TRBV2 and TRBJ1-2, is DPKIIQKPKYLVAVTGSEKILICEQYLGHNAMYWYRQSAKKPLEFMFSYSYQKLMDNQTASSRFQPQSSKKNHLDLQITALKPDDSATYFCASSQQNSDYTFGSGTRLLVI.

This clone is judged medium-sized. Gene names denote mouse genes. The CDR3 end is not reached by the read, which stops 1 residue before it; the germline J gene fills it in. The chain couples TRBV14 to TRBJ2-7; perhaps TRBD1 as D (6 bases). Trimming took 4 bases from V and 4 from J, leaving 9 bases between them. This CDR3 is 12 amino acids long. Germline CDR1 reads SGHDT; CDR2 reads FRDEAV. CDR3 protein: CASSPQGYEQYF. The CDR3 bases that were read are TGTGCCAGCAGTCCACAGGGTTATGAACAGTAC.

As for this clone: Any gene name here is a mouse gene name. Read data end 1 residue before the CDR3 end; the end is taken from the germline J gene. Other DNA sequences in the same sample also yield this CDR3. The rearrangement joins TRBV26 to TRBJ1-3; D possibly corresponds to TRBD1 (5 bases). This CDR3 is 15 amino acids long. Looked up from germline, CDR1 is KGHPV and CDR2 is FQNQEV (reference sequence). V gave up 2 bases and J gave up 0 bases, with 8 bases separating them. CDR3 bases read: TGTGCCAGCAGTCTGCGGGGGGATTCTGGAAATACGCTCTAT. Amino acid sequence: CASSLRGDSGNTLY. The entire CDR3 is CASSLRGDSGNTLYF.

Notes on this clone: Genes and germline come from the mouse. Read coverage stops 1 residue before the CDR3 terminus; the germline J gene supplies the remainder. The chain employs TRBV31 and TRBJ2-1; TRBD2 agrees at 8 bases. Germline loops: CDR1 GKSSPN, CDR2 SITVG. V lost 4 bases to trimming and J lost 3 bases; unmatched junction nucleotides: 2. The CDR3 loop spans 13 amino acids. Incomplete CDR3 DNA: TGTGCCTGGAAGTGGGGGGGCTATGCTGAGCAGTTC. Translation gives CAWKWGGYAEQF. The entire CDR3 protein reads CAWKWGGYAEQFF.

Points on this clone: Mouse gene names and germline throughout. From the germline J gene comes the end of the CDR3, since the read stops 1 residue before it. In the same sample, other DNA sequences code for this CDR3. V is TRBV16 and J is TRBJ2-7; weak D call: TRBD1 (5 bases). The germline V gene has CDR1 SGHSA and CDR2 FRNQAP. The CDR3 contains 12 residues. V lost 0 bases to trimming and J lost 5 bases, with 5 bases between them. This chain's CDR3 is CASSLDRDEQYF. CDR3 DNA, as far as it was read: TGTGCAAGCAGCTTAGACAGGGATGAACAGTAC.

As for this clone: Genes here carry mouse names. The observed sequence ends 1 residue before the CDR3 terminus, with the missing tail filled in from the germline J gene. The genes are TRBV26 and TRBJ1-1; D uncertain. The CDR3 contains 13 residues. V dropped 4 bases and J dropped 0 bases, with 6 bases sitting between them. Germline V lookup: CDR1 KGHPV, CDR2 FQNQEV (reference sequence). CDR3 DNA, as far as it was read: TGTGCCAGCAGTCACAGTGCAAACACAGAAGTCTTC. This codes for CASSHSANTEVF. The entire CDR3 reads CASSHSANTEVFF.